A selection of T cell receptor beta chains follows, all from one sample in a study of cytomegalovirus exposure and HLA in healthy donors. TCRdb keeps only in-frame clones here, not all; method: immunoSEQ multiplex PCR. Of over 150,000 clones in the sample, around 75% were seen once. Material: PBMCs. Every receptor here comes from a young man in good health and CMV-seronegative. Each CDR3 is given with its conserved first and last residue. D genes are given only for firm matches. Some rows have no size entry. The others give once, few or many, or a class for an expanded clone.

j_gene | d_gene | abundance | v_gene | CDR3nt | CDR3aa
TRBJ2-7 | - | few | TRBV13 | TGTGCCAGCAGCTCATCTGAGCGGACTAACTCCTACGAGCAGTACTTC | CASSSSERTNSYEQYF
TRBJ2-3 | TRBD2 | - | TRBV12-5 | TGTGCTAGTGGTCGGGGAATAGCGGGAGGGAGGGATACGCAGTATTTT | CASGRGIAGGRDTQYF
TRBJ2-7 | TRBD1 | - | TRBV5-1 | TGCGCCAGCACCCCTGGGCTGGGACAGGGGATCAGGCAGTACTTC | CASTPGLGQGIRQYF
TRBJ1-3 | TRBD1 | - | TRBV4-3 | TGCGCCAGCAGCCAAGATGAGGGGGCGCGGAACACCATATATTTT | CASSQDEGARNTIYF
TRBJ2-7 | TRBD2 | - | TRBV9 | TGTGCCAGCAGCGTCACTAGCGGCTCCTACGAGCAGTACTTC | CASSVTSGSYEQYF
TRBJ2-7 | TRBD1 | few | TRBV5-6 | TGTGCCAGCAGCTACGGACAGGGGGTCGAGCAGTACTTC | CASSYGQGVEQYF
TRBJ2-5 | - | - | TRBV19 | TGTGCCAGTAGGAGTAGCGGCCAAGAGACCCAGTACTTC | CASRSSGQETQYF
TRBJ2-7 | TRBD1 | - | TRBV27 | TGTGCCAGCAGTGCCGGGACAGGGGGCGAAAACGAGCAGTACTTC | CASSAGTGGENEQYF
TRBJ2-6 | - | - | TRBV4-3 | TGCGCCAGCAGCCAAGATGCGGGGACCTCTGGGGCCAACGTCCTGACTTTC | CASSQDAGTSGANVLTF
TRBJ2-7 | TRBD1 | few | TRBV6-5 | TGTGCCAGCAGTGCCGCACAGACAGGGTACGAGCAGTACTTC | CASSAAQTGYEQYF
TRBJ2-5 | TRBD2 | once | TRBV7-6 | TGTGCCAGCAGCTTAGAGACTAGCGGGGTGGGGGCCCAGTACTTC | CASSLETSGVGAQYF
TRBJ2-7 | TRBD2 | once | TRBV6-5 | TGTGCCAGCAGTTACTCCGGGAGGGGGTACGAGCAGTACTTC | CASSYSGRGYEQYF
TRBJ2-1 | TRBD2 | - | TRBV10-2 | TGCGCCAGCTCCCTAGCGGGAGGAAACAATGAGCAGTTCTTC | CASSLAGGNNEQFF
TRBJ2-3 | TRBD2 | - | TRBV9 | TGTGCCAGCAGCGCGGGACTAGCGGGAGAGGGGACAGATACGCAGTATTTT | CASSAGLAGEGTDTQYF
TRBJ1-2 | - | few | TRBV28 | TGTGCCAGCAGTAGCCCGGACGGGAGTGGCTATGGCTACACCTTC | CASSSPDGSGYGYTF
TRBJ2-3 | - | - | TRBV27 | TGTGCCAGCGGACCTTGGAGGGCCGTATCTAGCACAGATACGCAGTATTTT | CASGPWRAVSSTDTQYF
TRBJ1-5 | - | few | TRBV6-6 | TGTGCCAGCAGACAGGGATACAATCAGCCCCAGCATTTT | CASRQGYNQPQHF
TRBJ2-7 | TRBD2 | - | TRBV5-6 | TGTGCCAGCAGCCGAGGTAGCGGGAACTACGAGCAGTACTTC | CASSRGSGNYEQYF
TRBJ1-3 | - | - | TRBV5-6 | TGTGCCAGCAGCTTGGGAGGGAGTGGAAACACCATATATTTT | CASSLGGSGNTIYF
TRBJ1-6 | - | - | TRBV27 | TGTGCCAGCAGGCAGGGGCTTGGGAATTCACCCCTCCACTTT | CASRQGLGNSPLHF
TRBJ1-3 | TRBD1 | - | TRBV6-1 | TGTGCCAGCAGTGGGGACAGGGGAGCCACCATATATTTT | CASSGDRGATIYF
TRBJ2-1 | - | - | TRBV18 | TGTGCCAGCTCGCCACTTCAAGGGGTACATAATGAGCAGTTCTTC | CASSPLQGVHNEQFF
TRBJ2-1 | TRBD2 | - | TRBV7-9 | TGTGCCAGCAGCTTAGGGACTAGCAATGAGCAGTTCTTC | CASSLGTSNEQFF
TRBJ1-5 | - | - | TRBV14 | TGTGCCAGCAGCCAGGGGCGGGGACAGCCCCAGCATTTT | CASSQGRGQPQHF
TRBJ1-4 | TRBD1 | - | TRBV27 | TGTGCCAGCAGCCTATGGACAGGGACAACTAATGAAAAACTGTTTTTT | CASSLWTGTTNEKLFF
TRBJ1-1 | TRBD1 | - | TRBV5-4 | TGTGCCAGCAGCATCAGGGACAGGGGGACTGAAGCTTTCTTT | CASSIRDRGTEAFF
TRBJ2-7 | - | - | TRBV4-3 | TGCGCCAGCAGCCAAACTCGTACTTTAGGGGGGGGCTACGAGCAGTACTTC | CASSQTRTLGGGYEQYF
TRBJ1-5 | - | - | TRBV7-8 | TGTGCCAGCAGCAACGGGGGTGGAAGCAATCAGCCCCAGCATTTT | CASSNGGGSNQPQHF
TRBJ2-7 | TRBD1 | - | TRBV19 | TGTGCCAGTGGGGACAGGGGGCTTGTTCCCTACGAGCAGTACTTC | CASGDRGLVPYEQYF
TRBJ1-2 | - | - | TRBV9 | TGTGCCAGCAGCGTCCAACAGTATGGCTACACCTTC | CASSVQQYGYTF
TRBJ2-1 | TRBD1 | - | TRBV18 | TGTGCCAGCTCCCCCCTGGGACAGGCAGGCGATGAGCAGTTCTTC | CASSPLGQAGDEQFF
TRBJ2-2 | - | - | TRBV11-2 | TGTGCCAGCAGCGCAGGGGCAAGAGATGGTGCCGGGGAGCTGTTTTTT | CASSAGARDGAGELFF
TRBJ1-2 | TRBD1 | - | TRBV5-1 | TGCGCCAGCAGCCCGGGACAGGGAGGTGGCTATGGCTACACCTTC | CASSPGQGGGYGYTF
TRBJ2-1 | - | - | TRBV4-3 | TGCGCCAGCAGCCAAGGTAGCACTGACAATGAGCAGTTCTTC | CASSQGSTDNEQFF
TRBJ1-1 | - | - | TRBV6-5 | TGTGCCAAAAGGAGCACTGAAGCTTTCTTT | CAKRSTEAFF
TRBJ1-4 | - | - | TRBV2 | TGTGCCAGCATAAGGAGTTCCAATGAAAAACTGTTTTTT | CASIRSSNEKLFF
TRBJ2-3 | - | - | TRBV7-2 | TGTGCCAGCAGCCACACCCCCACGCGGGGCACAGATACGCAGTATTTT | CASSHTPTRGTDTQYF
TRBJ1-1 | - | - | TRBV18 | TGTGCCAGCTCACCGCCGAGACAGCCCTTTACTGAAGCTTTCTTT | CASSPPRQPFTEAFF
TRBJ2-5 | - | - | TRBV10-3 | TGTGCCATCAGTGCGGGGGAGCAAGAGACCCAGTACTTC | CAISAGEQETQYF
TRBJ2-1 | TRBD2 | - | TRBV27 | TGTGCCAGCAGTCTGGCCCGACTAGCGGGCAAACACAATGAGCAGTTCTTC | CASSLARLAGKHNEQFF
TRBJ1-2 | - | - | TRBV5-1 | TGCGCCAGCAGCTTAGGTGGGGCCACTAACTATGGCTACACCTTC | CASSLGGATNYGYTF
TRBJ2-2 | - | - | TRBV6-6 | TGTGCCAGCAGCCCCACGAACACCGGGGAGCTGTTTTTT | CASSPTNTGELFF
TRBJ2-3 | TRBD1 | - | TRBV4-1 | TGCGCCAGCAGCCAAGATGGGACAGGGGGCCTAGATACGCAGTATTTT | CASSQDGTGGLDTQYF
TRBJ2-7 | - | - | TRBV4-3 | TGCGCCAGCAGCCAAGATCGCGGGGACGCTTACCAGCAGTACTTC | CASSQDRGDAYQQYF
TRBJ1-3 | - | - | TRBV9 | TGTGCCAGCAGCGCACAACAGGGATACTCTGGAAACACCATATATTTT | CASSAQQGYSGNTIYF
TRBJ1-3 | - | - | TRBV5-1 | TGCGCCAGCAGCTTGGTTGAGGCAGGGGACATCGGAAACACCATATATTTT | CASSLVEAGDIGNTIYF
TRBJ1-4 | - | - | TRBV6-1 | TGTGCCAGCAGCCCCTTAACCGCGGGGACCGAAAAACTGTTTTTT | CASSPLTAGTEKLFF
TRBJ1-2 | TRBD1 | - | TRBV7-9 | TGTGCCAGCAGCTCGGTTAGGGGGCGAGATGGCTACACCTTC | CASSSVRGRDGYTF
TRBJ1-1 | - | - | TRBV21-1 | TGTGCCAGCAGCAAAGTAAGAAGGGGGCGCGCGGGTGAAGCTTTCTTT | CASSKVRRGRAGEAFF
TRBJ1-2 | TRBD1 | - | TRBV6-5 | TGTGCCAGCAGTTACCAGGGGACAGATGGCTACACCTTC | CASSYQGTDGYTF
TRBJ1-2 | TRBD1 | - | TRBV5-1 | TGCGCCAGCAGCTTGGGGTTAGGGGGCTCGGGCTATGGCTACACCTTC | CASSLGLGGSGYGYTF
TRBJ2-7 | TRBD2 | few | TRBV6-1 | TGTGCCAGCAGTGATACCGGGACTAGCGCCGGCTACGAGCAGTACTTC | CASSDTGTSAGYEQYF
TRBJ1-1 | - | - | TRBV27 | TGTGCCAGCAGTGCCCCGGGTGCAGGGGACACTGAAGCTTTCTTT | CASSAPGAGDTEAFF
TRBJ2-7 | TRBD1 | - | TRBV5-8 | TGTGCCAGCAGCTTGGCCGGGACAGGGACCTACGAGCAGTACTTC | CASSLAGTGTYEQYF
TRBJ1-5 | - | - | TRBV5-1 | TGCGCCAGCAGCTTGGAGACAGAGACCAATCAGCCCCAGCATTTT | CASSLETETNQPQHF
TRBJ2-7 | TRBD1 | medium-sized | TRBV10-2 | TGCGCCAGCAGTGAGTCGTTGGGACAGCCCACGGAGTACTTC | CASSESLGQPTEYF
TRBJ2-5 | TRBD2 | few | TRBV9 | TGTGCCAGCAGCCCCCGGGGGGACTGGCAGGAGACCCAGTACTTC | CASSPRGDWQETQYF
TRBJ2-2 | TRBD1 | few | TRBV7-8 | TGTGCCAGCAGCTTCAGGACAGGGGCCTCGAACACCGGGGAGCTGTTTTTT | CASSFRTGASNTGELFF
TRBJ2-7 | - | - | TRBV12-5 | TGTGCTAGTGGTTTGGACAGGTCCACCTACGAGCAGTACTTC | CASGLDRSTYEQYF